The 25 T cell receptor beta chains in this list originate from one sample, sequenced in a study of blood T cell repertoires in COVID-19. Only in-frame clones appear in the TCRdb table, and some are missing; sequencing was by immunoSEQ multiplex PCR. Among some 68,000 clones listed, roughly nine tenths were seen once. The sample taken for sequencing was peripheral blood. The receptors were sampled from a middle-aged man with COVID-19, enrolled during active disease.

This clone is a singleton in its sample. CDR3 amino acids: CASSQSLANEQFF. CDR3 sequence (DNA): TGTGCCAGCAGCCAGTCGCTGGCCAATGAGCAGTTCTTC. V usage is TRBV3-1 (or the pseudogene TRBV3-2) and J usage is TRBJ2-1; the D is unclear. Trimming left V 3 bases short and J 6 bases short, with 9 bases between. CDR1 and CDR2 from the germline V gene are LGHDT and YNNKEL (reference sequence). The CDR3 is made up of 13 amino acids.

This chain links TRBV11-2 with TRBJ2-6, with D unclear. The germline V gene encodes CDR1 SGHAT and CDR2 FQNNGV. V lost 2 bases and J 4 bases, leaving 6 bases between the germline ends. The CDR3 runs to 14 residues. CDR3 nucleotide sequence: TGTGCCAGCAGCTTATCAGTGGGGGCCAACGTCCTGACTTTC. This codes for CASSLSVGANVLTF.

The genes are TRBV11-2 and TRBJ2-2; a possible D gene is TRBD2 (6 bases). The CDR3 spans 14 residues. In germline, CDR1 is SGHAT, CDR2 FQNNGV. Trimming stripped 1 base from V and 4 bases from J, with 7 bases between. DNA of the CDR3: TGTGCCAGCAGCTTAGGGGGGGTCACCGGGGAGCTGTTTTTT. Translated, it gives CASSLGGVTGELFF. The full variable domain, its missing parts supplied by reference TRBV11-2 and TRBJ2-2, is EAGVAQSPRYKIIEKRQSVAFWCNPISGHATLYWYQQILGQGPKLLIQFQNNGVVDDSQLPKDRFSAERLKGVDSTLKIQPAKLEDSAVYLCASSLGGVTGELFFGEGSRLTVL.

V is TRBV7-9 and J is TRBJ1-2, with D maybe TRBD1 (6 bases). CDR3 length: 13 amino acids. The V gene lost 2 bases and the J gene lost 8 bases, with 12 bases spanning the gap. Germline CDR1 reads SEHNR; CDR2 reads FQNEAQ (reference sequence). CDR3 loop: CASSLTGLLGYTF. DNA of the CDR3: TGTGCCAGCAGCTTAACAGGGTTGTTGGGCTACACCTTC.

V usage is TRBV2 and J usage is TRBJ1-1; 9 bases fit TRBD1. CDR1 is SNHLY, CDR2 FYNNEI, per germline. This CDR3 has 15 amino acids. Trimming took 2 bases from V and 5 from J; bases not matched to a gene: 6. This CDR3 is CASSEWGQGLTEAFF. CDR3 nucleotide sequence: TGTGCCAGCAGTGAATGGGGACAGGGCTTAACTGAAGCTTTCTTT.

The chain combines TRBV5-1 with TRBJ2-7; D ambiguous. The V end lost 0 bases, the J end lost 3 bases, and 7 bases lay between the germline ends. Germline V gives CDR1 SGHRS, CDR2 YFSETQ. This CDR3 region has 13 residues. The CDR3 sequence: CASSLGAFYEQYF. The CDR3 nucleotides are TGCGCCAGCAGCTTGGGAGCGTTCTACGAGCAGTACTTC.

CDR3 in DNA: TGTGCCAGCAGCCCTTTTGGACAGGGAGAGACCCAGTACTTC. Translation: CASSPFGQGETQYF. This chain joins TRBV9 and TRBJ2-5, with 8 bases lining up with TRBD1. The CDR3 spans 14 residues. In germline, CDR1 is SGDLS, CDR2 YYNGEE. V gave up 4 bases and J gave up 4 bases; unmatched junction bases: 6.

This clone was detected once. The chain recombines TRBV6-5 with TRBJ2-2; D is unresolved. The V gene's germline CDR1 is MNHEY and CDR2 SVGAGI. Trimming left V 3 bases short and J 4 bases short, with 12 bases between. This CDR3 is built from 15 residues. The CDR3 DNA reads TGTGCCAGCAGTTATACCCCCATGAGCACCGGGGAGCTGTTTTTT. Residues: CASSYTPMSTGELFF.

This clone was recorded once. V and J are TRBV7-9 and TRBJ2-2, with 10 bases lining up with TRBD1. CDR3 length equals 16 residues. Germline V CDR1 and CDR2: SEHNR, FQNEAQ (reference sequence). V was clipped by 1 base and J by 4 bases; unmatched bases: 3. CDR3 sequence (DNA): TGTGCCAGCAGCTTAGGGACAGGGGGGAGCACCGGGGAGCTGTTTTTT. Residues: CASSLGTGGSTGELFF.

In this sample, this clone turned up once. The chain recombines TRBV12-3 or TRBV12-4 with TRBJ2-2; tentative D call: TRBD2 (5 bases). This CDR3 is 13 amino acids long. Trimming removed 6 bases from V and 5 bases from J, with 10 bases in between. CDR3 coding DNA: TGTGCCAGCAGCCCCACGGGAACCGGGGAGCTGTTTTTT. It encodes CASSPTGTGELFF.

The V call is TRBV4-1, the J call TRBJ2-5, with 11 positions matching TRBD2. Losses at the gene ends were 4 bases for V and 5 bases for J; bases not matched to a gene: 9. The CDR3 consists of 16 residues. Germline V gene data show CDR1 as MGHRA and CDR2 as YSYEKL. DNA of the CDR3: TGCGCCAGCAGCCTATTAGCGGGGGGGCCGGGGGAGACCCAGTACTTC. Translation gives CASSLLAGGPGETQYF.

The V call is TRBV5-4, the J call TRBJ2-5, with TRBD2 matching 11 bases. With 5 bases clipped from V and 4 bases from J, the junction kept 4 bases outside the gene matches. The length of the CDR3 is 14 residues. The germline V gene encodes CDR1 SGHNT and CDR2 YYREEE (reference sequence). The CDR3 nucleotides are TGTGCCAGCAGGGGGACTAGCGGTACAGAGACCCAGTACTTC. This translates into CASRGTSGTETQYF.

The chain is built from TRBV5-1 and TRBJ2-2; perhaps TRBD2 as D (5 bases). Germline CDR1 SGHRS, CDR2 YFSETQ. The CDR3 extends over 15 amino acids. Trimming left V 3 bases short and J 2 bases short, with 11 bases between. CDR3 region: CASSSDSLNTGELFF. The CDR3, as DNA: TGCGCCAGCAGCTCGGACTCACTTAACACCGGGGAGCTGTTTTTT.

The rearrangement links TRBV2 to TRBJ1-4; TRBD1 aligns across 9 bases. The trim removed 8 bases at V and 3 bases at J, leaving 10 bases unmatched. Germline V gene data show CDR1 as SNHLY and CDR2 as FYNNEI. The CDR3 length is 16 residues. CDR3 region: CASYPDRGSSNEKLFF. The DNA for the CDR3 is TGTGCCAGCTACCCGGACAGGGGTTCGTCTAATGAAAAACTGTTTTTT.

V gene TRBV5-1 combines with J gene TRBJ2-1; D is ambiguous. Germline CDR1 and CDR2: SGHRS and YFSETQ. V dropped 5 bases and J dropped 1 base, with 7 bases sitting between them. This CDR3 has 13 amino acids. The CDR3 reads CASSPQSYNEQFF. The CDR3 region has the DNA TGCGCCAGCAGTCCACAATCCTACAATGAGCAGTTCTTC.

V usage is TRBV6-4 and J usage is TRBJ2-3, with 8 bases identical to TRBD2. The V gene end was trimmed by 0 bases and the J gene end by 2 bases; junction bases not matched to a gene: 7. The CDR3 consists of 17 residues. The V gene's germline CDR1 is MRHNA and CDR2 SNTAGT. The CDR3 sequence is CASSDSTAGGPTDTQYF. CDR3 sequence (DNA): TGTGCCAGCAGTGACTCGACGGCGGGGGGACCCACAGATACGCAGTATTTT.

The chain uses TRBV27 and TRBJ2-6; no clear D. The germline CDR1 and CDR2 sequences are MNHEY and SMNVEV (reference sequence). This CDR3 comprises 14 residues. V lost 4 bases and J lost 2, with 6 bases in between. For the CDR3, the DNA is TGTGCCAGCAGTTCAGGTACTGGGGCCAACGTCCTGACTTTC. Its translation: CASSSGTGANVLTF.

The rearrangement joins TRBV28 to TRBJ1-2, with 11 bases aligning to TRBD1. CDR3 size: 12 residues. With V trimmed by 10 bases and J by 8 bases, 6 bases remained unmatched. Germline lookup yields CDR1 MDHEN and CDR2 SYDVKM. CDR3 DNA: TGTGCCACCCGGACAGGGGGCCTCGGCTACACCTTC. Translation: CATRTGGLGYTF.

The chain joins TRBV25-1 to TRBJ1-4; D remains unclear. Germline V lookup: CDR1 MGHDK, CDR2 SYGVNS. The CDR3 is 14 residues long. V gave up 6 bases and J gave up 6 bases, with 14 bases separating them. CDR3 sequence: CASRKPGPDEKLFF. For the CDR3, the DNA is TGTGCCAGCAGGAAACCGGGTCCAGATGAAAAACTGTTTTTT.

The J gene is TRBJ2-7, the V gene TRBV6-5, with TRBD2 matching 11 bases. Trimming took 5 bases from V and 1 from J; bases not matched to a gene: 4. The germline V gene encodes CDR1 MNHEY and CDR2 SVGAGI. This CDR3 contains 15 residues. The CDR3: CASSLTSGASYEQYF. The CDR3 DNA reads as TGTGCCAGCAGTCTGACTAGCGGGGCGTCCTACGAGCAGTACTTC.

The V call is TRBV30, the J call TRBJ1-2, with a possible D match to TRBD1 (6 bases). Trimming shortened V by 2 bases and J by 8 bases, and 18 bases separated the two germline ends. CDR3 size: 14 residues. The germline V gene encodes CDR1 GTSNPN and CDR2 SVGIG (reference sequence). The CDR3 nucleotides read TGTGCCTGGAGTCTGCAAGGGACACTGGGAGGCTACACCTTC. Its translation: CAWSLQGTLGGYTF.

The chain combines TRBV7-9 with TRBJ1-3; 9 nucleotides align to TRBD1. Per germline, CDR1 SEHNR and CDR2 FQNEAQ (reference sequence). The junction had 4 bases not matched to a gene; V was cut back by 3 bases and J by 7 bases. The length of the CDR3 is 14 residues. This CDR3 is CASSLGQGGNTIYF. The DNA for the CDR3 is TGTGCCAGCAGCTTGGGACAGGGAGGGAACACCATATATTTT.

The rearrangement uses TRBV28 and TRBJ2-2, with a possible D match to TRBD1 (5 bases). Deletions cut 8 bases from V and 4 bases from J, with 20 bases between. CDR3 length: 16 residues. Germline values: CDR1 MDHEN, CDR2 SYDVKM. DNA for the CDR3: TGTGCCAGCGCCTCCTCTGAGCAGGGCCGCACCGGGGAGCTGTTTTTT. It translates to CASASSEQGRTGELFF.

The chain uses TRBV6-5 and TRBJ1-1; D perhaps matches TRBD1 (5 bases). Germline V lookup: CDR1 MNHEY, CDR2 SVGAGI. V was clipped by 6 bases and J by 1 base, with 9 bases between them. CDR3 size: 13 residues. The CDR3 loop reads CASRQDTNTEAFF. The CDR3 DNA is TGTGCCAGCAGACAGGACACGAACACTGAAGCTTTCTTT.

The chain joins TRBV5-1 to TRBJ2-7, with 11 bases that match TRBD2. Trimming removed 3 bases from V and 13 bases from J; junction bases left unmatched: 9. CDR1 and CDR2 (germline): SGHRS, YFSETQ. This CDR3 is built from 13 residues. CDR3 residues: CASSSVSSGGHYF. In DNA, the CDR3 is TGCGCCAGCAGCTCAGTATCTAGCGGGGGGCATTACTTC.